One TCR beta chain is described in this entry. Sequencing used immunoSEQ multiplex PCR; TCRdb keeps in-frame clones, though not all of them. The data show 60,000 to 70,000 clones, with 80% seen just once and 0.53% held by the top ten. Single viable CD3+CD4+CD8-CD45RO+ cells were sorted as the memory CD4+ T cells. These data are taken from a study of memory CD4+ T cells and cytomegalovirus serostatus. V was clipped by 5 bases and J by 4 bases; unmatched bases: 12. The germline V gene encodes CDR1 SGHTA and CDR2 FQGNSA. The CDR3 has 16 amino acids. This receptor was obtained from an adult in good health and CMV-seronegative. Some clones in this sample may be carry-over from other donors' samples. Sequenced: memory CD4+ T cells from blood. The chain is built from TRBV7-2 and TRBJ1-2, with TRBD1 identical over 8 bases. The CDR3 sequence is CASSVQGVGVSYGYTF. As DNA, the CDR3 is TGTGCCAGCAGCGTACAGGGGGTAGGTGTGAGCTATGGCTACACCTTC.